These 23 T cell receptor beta chains were sequenced from one sample in a study of blood T cell repertoires in COVID-19. The protocol was immunoSEQ multiplex PCR, while the TCRdb copy is restricted to in-frame clones and leaves out a portion. The data show roughly 300,000 clones, around 82% seen once. The sequencing input was peripheral blood. The receptors originated from a woman between 45 and 65 years old who had recovered from COVID-19.

This chain joins TRBV7-2 and TRBJ2-5; TRBD1 matches at 8 bases. The J segment lost 3 bases and the V segment lost 5 bases, leaving 5 bases of the junction unmatched. The germline gives CDR1 SGHTA, CDR2 FQGNSA. The CDR3 has 14 amino acids. The CDR3 DNA is TGTGCCAGCAGCCTCCGGGACAGGAAAGAGACCCAGTACTTC. Protein product: CASSLRDRKETQYF.

The CDR3 sequence is CARDRENGYTF. CDR3 sequence (DNA): TGTGCCAGAGACAGGGAGAATGGCTACACCTTC. This chain joins TRBV2 and TRBJ1-2, with 7 positions matching TRBD1. The CDR3 is 11 residues long. Trimming removed 9 bases from V and 6 bases from J; junction bases left unmatched: 4. Germline values: CDR1 SNHLY, CDR2 FYNNEI.

The V gene is TRBV7-2, the J gene TRBJ2-1; D may be TRBD2 (5 bases). Trimming took 0 bases from V and 11 from J, leaving 17 bases between them. Germline V CDR1 and CDR2: SGHTA, FQGNSA. This CDR3 is 15 amino acids long. The CDR3 DNA sequence: TGTGCCAGCAGCTTAGCCCAGCGGCCCCTGGGGAAGCAGTTCTTC. This sequence encodes CASSLAQRPLGKQFF.

This rearrangement joins TRBV30 to TRBJ1-1; 7 bases are shared with TRBD1. CDR3 size: 16 residues. V trimming: 5 bases; J trimming: 0 bases; junction bases outside the gene matches: 12. Germline V lookup: CDR1 GTSNPN, CDR2 SVGIG (reference sequence). CDR3 sequence: CAWLSGTVQMNTEAFF. The CDR3 coding sequence is TGTGCCTGGCTATCCGGGACAGTCCAGATGAACACTGAAGCTTTCTTT.

This clone was counted a few times. The rearrangement links TRBV6-5 to TRBJ1-5, with D unresolved. This CDR3 is 14 amino acids long. V lost 5 bases, J lost 5 bases, and 13 bases lay in between. Germline V gene lookup returns CDR1 MNHEY and CDR2 SVGAGI. The CDR3 loop reads CASSPDYTYQPQHF. The CDR3 nucleotides read TGTGCCAGCAGTCCTGATTATACATATCAGCCCCAGCATTTT.

V gene TRBV9 combines with J gene TRBJ2-1, with D possibly TRBD1 on 5 matching bases. The CDR3 consists of 15 residues. The V and J ends lost 0 bases and 5 bases respectively, with 12 bases between them. Germline CDR1 SGDLS, CDR2 YYNGEE. CDR3: CASSVGLDTDNEQFF. CDR3 sequence (DNA): TGTGCCAGCAGCGTAGGGCTGGACACCGACAATGAGCAGTTCTTC.

This chain joins TRBV2 and TRBJ1-4; 9 bases agree with TRBD1. CDR3 length: 15 residues. After removal of 8 bases from V and 7 bases from J, the junction contained 11 bases not matched to a gene. Per the germline V gene, CDR1 is SNHLY and CDR2 is FYNNEI. DNA of the CDR3: TGTGCCAGCTCCTTGAAGGGGACAGGGATTGAAAAACTGTTTTTT. Encoded protein: CASSLKGTGIEKLFF.

This clone was recorded only once. The chain links TRBV7-9 to TRBJ2-6; 8 bases match TRBD1. This CDR3 region has 16 residues. CDR1 is SEHNR and CDR2 is FQNEAQ in the germline V gene (reference sequence). V shed 10 bases and J 0 bases; nucleotides not matched to a gene: 8. This CDR3 is CATQGARHSGANVLTF. The CDR3, as DNA: TGTGCCACCCAGGGGGCCAGACACTCTGGGGCCAACGTCCTGACTTTC.

The CDR3 bases are TGTGCCTGGAGCGATTTAGGGACAGGGGCCCAGAACACTGAAGCTTTCTTT. Translated, it gives CAWSDLGTGAQNTEAFF. The chain links TRBV30 to TRBJ1-1, with TRBD1 matching 10 bases. V lost 3 bases, J lost 1 base, and 11 bases stayed unmatched. This CDR3 spans 17 amino acids. Germline V gene sequence: CDR1 GTSNPN, CDR2 SVGIG (reference sequence).

The CDR3, as DNA: TGTGCCAGTAGTATAGTTAGGCCTGCCAGGGTTGAAGCTTTCTTT. Protein sequence: CASSIVRPARVEAFF. The V and J genes are TRBV19 and TRBJ1-1; TRBD1 is a possible D gene (5 bases). Trimming cost V 1 base and J 7 bases, with 16 bases left between them. The CDR3 loop spans 15 amino acids. Germline V lookup: CDR1 LNHDA, CDR2 SQIVND (reference sequence).

Details on this clone: One junction end disagrees with the germline gene, perhaps due to a read error. The chain has TRBV3-1 (or the pseudogene TRBV3-2) and TRBJ2-7, with 7 nucleotides matching TRBD2. Germline-derived CDR1 and CDR2 are LGHDT and YNNKEL (reference sequence). The CDR3 length is 16 residues. CDR3 nucleotides: TGTGCCAGCAGCCAAGTCTCGGGGGGAACCTCCGACGAGCAGTACTTC. Protein: CASSQVSGGTSDEQYF.

V and J are TRBV11-3 and TRBJ1-1; TRBD1 agrees at 7 bases. Losses at the gene ends were 4 bases for V and 4 bases for J; bases not matched to a gene: 6. Germline V CDR1 and CDR2: SGHNT, YENEEA. The CDR3 covers 14 residues. In nucleotides, the CDR3 is TGTGCCAGCAGCTCCAATACAGGGGCCACTGAAGCTTTCTTT. Its protein product is CASSSNTGATEAFF. Full variable domain (remainder filled in from reference TRBV11-3 and TRBJ1-1): EAGVVQSPRYKIIEKKQPVAFWCNPISGHNTLYWYLQNLGQGPELLIRYENEEAVDDSQLPKDRFSAERLKGVDSTLKIQPAELGDSAVYLCASSSNTGATEAFFGQGTRLTVV.

This clone showed up just once. A far larger clone differs by one base, so this is likely a read error. The chain employs TRBV27 and TRBJ1-5, with TRBD1 identical over 7 bases. Germline V CDR1 and CDR2: MNHEY, SMNVEV (reference sequence). Trimming at V came to 5 bases and at J to 0 bases, leaving 1 base not matched to a gene. The CDR3 loop spans 14 amino acids. This CDR3 is CASSTGDSNQPQHF. The CDR3 DNA is TGTGCCAGCAGTACAGGGGATAGCAATCAGCCCCAGCATTTT.

The chain carries TRBV20-1 and TRBJ2-2, with a tentative D call TRBD2 (6 bases). V dropped 3 bases and J dropped 2 bases, with 13 bases sitting between them. Per the germline V gene, CDR1 is DFQATT and CDR2 is SNEGSKA (reference sequence). CDR3 length equals 15 residues. In DNA form, the CDR3 reads TGCAGTGCTAGTTGGGCGGGGAGTAACACCGGGGAGCTGTTTTTT. Its translation is CSASWAGSNTGELFF.

As concerns this clone: The same CDR3 is also encoded by other DNA sequences in this sample. The chain employs TRBV5-1 and TRBJ1-2; D gene uncertain. CDR3 size: 12 residues. Germline CDR1 and CDR2: SGHRS and YFSETQ. The V end was cut by 4 bases, the J end by 4 bases, with 8 bases between. CDR3 protein: CASSLDSYGYTF. CDR3 nucleotide sequence: TGCGCCAGCAGCCTAGACTCCTATGGCTACACCTTC.

The chain links TRBV5-1 to TRBJ1-6; 8 bases are shared with TRBD1. V was pared by 4 bases and J by 13 bases, with 4 bases of the junction left unmatched. The CDR3 loop spans 12 amino acids. The germline V gene encodes CDR1 SGHRS and CDR2 YFSETQ. CDR3 loop: CASSQDREPLHF. The CDR3 DNA is TGCGCCAGCAGCCAGGACAGGGAGCCCCTCCACTTT.

The rearrangement joins TRBV5-1 to TRBJ2-2; D uncertain. The CDR3 sequence is 14 residues long. Germline CDR1 SGHRS, CDR2 YFSETQ. The V end was cut by 5 bases, the J end by 4 bases, with 12 bases between. As DNA, the CDR3 is TGCGCCAGCAGACCTATCCTGTCCACCGGGGAGCTGTTTTTT. Protein sequence: CASRPILSTGELFF.

Relative to its sample, this clone is medium-sized. The V and J genes are TRBV5-4 and TRBJ1-2; TRBD1 might be the D (5 bases). The CDR3 runs to 14 residues. V was cut by 4 bases and J by 4 bases, with 14 bases left in between. CDR1 is SGHNT and CDR2 is YYREEE in the germline V gene (reference sequence). The CDR3 loop is CASSGRGFGYGYTF. The CDR3 DNA reads as TGTGCCAGCAGCGGGAGGGGATTTGGCTATGGCTACACCTTC.

The CDR3 spells CASSLGTVAKNIQYF. For the CDR3, the DNA is TGTGCCAGCAGCTTGGGGACAGTAGCCAAAAACATTCAGTACTTC. The rearrangement links TRBV28 to TRBJ2-4; TRBD1 matches 7 bases. This CDR3 spans 15 amino acids. The V and J ends lost 6 bases and 0 bases, in that order; junction bases with no gene match: 5. CDR1 and CDR2 from the germline V gene are MDHEN and SYDVKM.

V and J are TRBV5-1 and TRBJ2-7, with 8 bases aligning to TRBD1. V trimming: 1 base; J trimming: 3 bases; junction bases outside the gene matches: 6. The CDR3 totals 15 residues. Per germline, CDR1 SGHRS and CDR2 YFSETQ. The DNA for the CDR3 is TGCGCCAGCAGCTTGTGGGCAGGGGGCGGCTACGAGCAGTACTTC. Translated, it gives CASSLWAGGGYEQYF. The complete variable domain, with remaining parts taken from reference TRBV5-1 and TRBJ2-7, reads KAGVTQTPRYLIKTRGQQVTLSCSPISGHRSVSWYQQTPGQGLQFLFEYFSETQRNKGNFPGRFSGRQFSNSRSEMNVSTLELGDSALYLCASSLWAGGGYEQYFGPGTRLTVT.

The V and J genes are TRBV27 and TRBJ2-5; D possibly corresponds to TRBD1 (6 bases). Trimming cost V 5 bases and J 5 bases, with 15 bases left between them. CDR1 is MNHEY, CDR2 SMNVEV, per germline (reference sequence). This CDR3 spans 14 amino acids. The CDR3 DNA is TGTGCCAGCAGTCTCAGGGGCCGTGGGGAGACCCAGTACTTC. It yields the protein CASSLRGRGETQYF.

This chain joins TRBV5-1 and TRBJ2-2, with 8 bases matching TRBD1. Looked up from germline, CDR1 is SGHRS and CDR2 is YFSETQ. V lost 4 bases, J lost 5 bases, and 7 bases stayed unmatched. The CDR3 is 15 amino acids. CDR3 sequence reads: CASSIQGARTGELFF. DNA of the CDR3: TGCGCCAGCAGCATCCAGGGGGCGAGAACCGGGGAGCTGTTTTTT.

This sequence joins TRBV14 and TRBJ2-1; a weak D match, TRBD2 (6 bases). Trimming removed 0 bases from V and 8 bases from J, with 8 bases in between. The CDR3 loop spans 13 amino acids. Germline CDR1 is SGHDN and CDR2 is FVKESK. This CDR3 reads CASSQDRRDEQFF. The CDR3 bases are TGTGCCAGCAGCCAAGATAGGAGGGATGAGCAGTTCTTC.